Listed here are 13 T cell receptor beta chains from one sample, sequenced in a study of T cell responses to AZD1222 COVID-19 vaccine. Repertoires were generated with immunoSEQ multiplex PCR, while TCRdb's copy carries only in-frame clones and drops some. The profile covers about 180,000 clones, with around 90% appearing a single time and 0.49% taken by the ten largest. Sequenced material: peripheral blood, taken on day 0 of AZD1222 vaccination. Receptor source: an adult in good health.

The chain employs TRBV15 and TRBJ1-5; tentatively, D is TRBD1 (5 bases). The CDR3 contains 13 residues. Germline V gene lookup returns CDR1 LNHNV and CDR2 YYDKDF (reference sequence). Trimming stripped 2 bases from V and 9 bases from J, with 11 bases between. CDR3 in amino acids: CATSRPQGGPQHF. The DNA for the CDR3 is TGTGCCACCAGCAGACCCCAGGGAGGGCCCCAGCATTTT.

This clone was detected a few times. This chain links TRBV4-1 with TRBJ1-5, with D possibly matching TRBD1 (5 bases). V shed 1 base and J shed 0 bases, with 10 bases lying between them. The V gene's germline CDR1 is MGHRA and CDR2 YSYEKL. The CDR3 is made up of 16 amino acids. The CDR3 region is CASSQVRDPSNQPQHF. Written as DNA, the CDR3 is TGCGCCAGCAGCCAAGTCCGGGACCCTAGCAATCAGCCCCAGCATTTT.

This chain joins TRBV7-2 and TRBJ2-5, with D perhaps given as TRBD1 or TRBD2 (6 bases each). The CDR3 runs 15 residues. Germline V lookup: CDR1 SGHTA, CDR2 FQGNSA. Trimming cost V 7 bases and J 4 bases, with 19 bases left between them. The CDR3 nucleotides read TGTGCCAGCACCCAGGGGCTATGGAGGGGAGAGACCCAGTACTTC. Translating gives CASTQGLWRGETQYF. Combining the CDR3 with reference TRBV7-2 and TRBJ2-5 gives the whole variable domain GAGVSQSPSNKVTEKGKDVELRCDPISGHTALYWYRQSLGQGLEFLIYFQGNSAPDKSGLPSDRFSAERTGGSVSTLTIQRTQQEDSAVYLCASTQGLWRGETQYFGPGTRLLVL.

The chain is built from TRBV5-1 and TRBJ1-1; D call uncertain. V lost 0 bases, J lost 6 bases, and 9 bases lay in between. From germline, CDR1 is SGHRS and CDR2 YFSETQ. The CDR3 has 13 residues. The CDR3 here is CASSLGQVAEAFF. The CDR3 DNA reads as TGCGCCAGCAGCTTGGGGCAGGTGGCTGAAGCTTTCTTT.

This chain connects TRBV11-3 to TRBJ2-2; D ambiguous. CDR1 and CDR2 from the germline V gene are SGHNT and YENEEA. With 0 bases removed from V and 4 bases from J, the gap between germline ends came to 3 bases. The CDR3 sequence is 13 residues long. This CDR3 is CASSLDPTGELFF. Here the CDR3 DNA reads TGTGCCAGCAGCTTAGACCCCACCGGGGAGCTGTTTTTT.

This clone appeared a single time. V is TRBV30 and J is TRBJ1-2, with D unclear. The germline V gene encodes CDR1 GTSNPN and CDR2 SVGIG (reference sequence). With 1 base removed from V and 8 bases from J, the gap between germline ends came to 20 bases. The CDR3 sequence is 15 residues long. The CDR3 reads CAWSEARTSPLGYTF. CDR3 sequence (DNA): TGTGCCTGGAGTGAAGCTCGAACGTCGCCCCTCGGCTACACCTTC.

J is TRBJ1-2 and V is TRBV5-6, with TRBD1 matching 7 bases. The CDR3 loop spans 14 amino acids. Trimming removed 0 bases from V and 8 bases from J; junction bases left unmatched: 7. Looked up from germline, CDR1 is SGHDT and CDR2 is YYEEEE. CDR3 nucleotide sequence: TGTGCCAGCAGCTTGGCCGGCAGGGGGAAAGGCTACACCTTC. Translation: CASSLAGRGKGYTF. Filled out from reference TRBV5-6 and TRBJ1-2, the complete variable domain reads DAGVTQSPTHLIKTRGQQVTLRCSPKSGHDTVSWYQQALGQGPQFIFQYYEEEERQRGNFPDRFSGHQFPNYSSELNVNALLLGDSALYLCASSLAGRGKGYTFGSGTRLTVV.

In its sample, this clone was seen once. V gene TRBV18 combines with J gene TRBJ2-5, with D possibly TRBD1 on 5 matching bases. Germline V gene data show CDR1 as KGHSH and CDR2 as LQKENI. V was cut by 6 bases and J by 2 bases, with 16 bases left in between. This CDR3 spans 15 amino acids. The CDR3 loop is CASSDPRDFQETQYF. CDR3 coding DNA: TGTGCCAGCTCGGATCCCAGGGATTTTCAAGAGACCCAGTACTTC. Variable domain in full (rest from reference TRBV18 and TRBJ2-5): NAGVMQNPRHLVRRRGQEARLRCSPMKGHSHVYWYRQLPEEGLKFMVYLQKENIIDESGMPKERFSAEFPKEGPSILRIQQVVRGDSAAYFCASSDPRDFQETQYFGPGTRLLVL.

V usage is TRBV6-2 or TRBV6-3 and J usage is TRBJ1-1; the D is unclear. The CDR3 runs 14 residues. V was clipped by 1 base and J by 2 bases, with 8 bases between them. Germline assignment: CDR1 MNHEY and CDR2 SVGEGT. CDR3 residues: CASSYLTLNTEAFF. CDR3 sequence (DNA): TGTGCCAGCAGTTACTTGACGTTAAACACTGAAGCTTTCTTT.

DNA of the CDR3: TGTGCCAGCAGCCGGAGCGCGACTAGCGGGGGGAATGAGCAGTTCTTC. Protein sequence: CASSRSATSGGNEQFF. The genes are TRBV7-3 and TRBJ2-1; 13 bases fit TRBD2. Germline CDR1 reads SGHTA; CDR2 reads FQGTGA. This CDR3 has 16 amino acids. V shed 5 bases and J 7 bases; nucleotides not matched to a gene: 8.

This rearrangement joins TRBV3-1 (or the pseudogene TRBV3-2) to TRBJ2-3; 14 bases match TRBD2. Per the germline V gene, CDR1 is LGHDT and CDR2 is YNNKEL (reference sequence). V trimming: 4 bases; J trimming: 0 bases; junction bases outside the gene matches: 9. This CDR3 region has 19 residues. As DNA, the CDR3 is TGTGCCAGCAGCCGGGCCGGGACTAGCGGGAGATTAAGCACAGATACGCAGTATTTT. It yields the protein CASSRAGTSGRLSTDTQYF.

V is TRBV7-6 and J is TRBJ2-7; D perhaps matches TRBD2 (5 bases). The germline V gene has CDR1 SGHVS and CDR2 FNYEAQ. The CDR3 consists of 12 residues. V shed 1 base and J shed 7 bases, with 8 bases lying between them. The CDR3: CASSLGGGEQYF. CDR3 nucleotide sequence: TGTGCCAGCAGCTTAGGAGGAGGAGAGCAGTACTTC.

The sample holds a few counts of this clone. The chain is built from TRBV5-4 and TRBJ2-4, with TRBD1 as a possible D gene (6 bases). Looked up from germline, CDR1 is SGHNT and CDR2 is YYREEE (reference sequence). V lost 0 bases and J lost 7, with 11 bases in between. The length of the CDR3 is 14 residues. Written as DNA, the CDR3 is TGTGCCAGCAGCTTGGTCCAGGGGTCTAACATTCAGTACTTC. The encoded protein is CASSLVQGSNIQYF.